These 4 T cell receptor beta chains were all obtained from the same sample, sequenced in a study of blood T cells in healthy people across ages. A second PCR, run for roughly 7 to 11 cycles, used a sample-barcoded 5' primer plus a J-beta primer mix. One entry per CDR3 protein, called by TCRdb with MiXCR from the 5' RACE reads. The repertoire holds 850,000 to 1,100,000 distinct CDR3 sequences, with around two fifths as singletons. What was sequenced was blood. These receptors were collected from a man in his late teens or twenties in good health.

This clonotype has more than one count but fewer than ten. The CDR3 spells CASSSRGGGYGYTF. The CDR3 coding sequence is TGTGCCAGCAGTTCACGGGGGGGCGGTTATGGCTACACCTTC. This chain joins TRBV12-3 or TRBV12-4 and TRBJ1-2; the D gene is possibly TRBD1 (6 bases). Trimming took 4 bases from V and 5 from J, leaving 14 bases between them. CDR3 length: 14 residues.

CDR3 sequence: CASQTPGKQYF. Here the CDR3 DNA reads TGTGCCAGCCAGACCCCGGGGAAGCAGTACTTC. V gene TRBV6-6 combines with J gene TRBJ2-7, with D tentatively TRBD2 (5 bases). CDR1 is MNHNY, CDR2 SVGAGI, per germline (reference sequence). V lost 8 bases, J lost 8 bases, and 13 bases lay in between. The CDR3 covers 11 residues.

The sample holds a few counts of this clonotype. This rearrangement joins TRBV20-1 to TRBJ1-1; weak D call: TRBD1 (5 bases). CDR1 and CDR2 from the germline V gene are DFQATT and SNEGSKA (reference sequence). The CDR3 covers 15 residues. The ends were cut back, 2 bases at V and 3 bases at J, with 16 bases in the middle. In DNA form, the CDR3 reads TGCAGTGCTAGACGACGGACATTTCGCGACACTGAAGCTTTCTTT. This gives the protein CSARRRTFRDTEAFF.

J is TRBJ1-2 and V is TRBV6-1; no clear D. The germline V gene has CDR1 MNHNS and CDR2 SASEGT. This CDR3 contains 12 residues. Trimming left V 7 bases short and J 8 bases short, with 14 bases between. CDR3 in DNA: TGTGCCAGCAAGTACAGCGACTGGGGCTACACCTTC. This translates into CASKYSDWGYTF.